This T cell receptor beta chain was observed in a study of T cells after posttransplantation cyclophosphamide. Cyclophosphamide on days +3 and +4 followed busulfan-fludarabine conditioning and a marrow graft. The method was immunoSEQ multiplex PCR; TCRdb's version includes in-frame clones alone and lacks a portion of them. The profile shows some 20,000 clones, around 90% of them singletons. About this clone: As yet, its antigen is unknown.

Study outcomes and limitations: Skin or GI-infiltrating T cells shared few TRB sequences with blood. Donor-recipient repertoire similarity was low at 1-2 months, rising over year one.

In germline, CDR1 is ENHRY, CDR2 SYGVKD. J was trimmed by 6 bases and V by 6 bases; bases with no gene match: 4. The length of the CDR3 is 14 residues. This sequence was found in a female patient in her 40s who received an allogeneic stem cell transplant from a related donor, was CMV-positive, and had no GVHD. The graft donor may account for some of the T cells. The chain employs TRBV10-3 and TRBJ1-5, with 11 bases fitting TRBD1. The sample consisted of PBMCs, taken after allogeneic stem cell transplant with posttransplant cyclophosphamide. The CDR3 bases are TGTGCCATCAGGGGACAGGGGGGCGGTCAGCCCCAGCATTTT. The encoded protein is CAIRGQGGGQPQHF.